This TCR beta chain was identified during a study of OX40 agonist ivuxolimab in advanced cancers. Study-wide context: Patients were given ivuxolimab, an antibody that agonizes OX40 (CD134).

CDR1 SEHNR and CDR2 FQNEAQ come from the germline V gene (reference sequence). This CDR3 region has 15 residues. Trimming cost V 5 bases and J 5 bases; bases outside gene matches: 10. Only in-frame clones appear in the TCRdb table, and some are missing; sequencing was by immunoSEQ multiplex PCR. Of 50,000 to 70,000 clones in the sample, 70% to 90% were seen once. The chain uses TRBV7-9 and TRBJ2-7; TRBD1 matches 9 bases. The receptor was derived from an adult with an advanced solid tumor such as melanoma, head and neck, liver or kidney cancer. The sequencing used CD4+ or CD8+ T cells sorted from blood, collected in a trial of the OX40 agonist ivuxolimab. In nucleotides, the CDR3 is TGTGCCAGCAGCGCCCACGGACAGGGGACGAACGAGCAGTACTTC. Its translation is CASSAHGQGTNEQYF.